This T cell receptor (beta chain) was sequenced during a study of beta chain features in type 1 diabetes. Comment on this clone: The antigen is not known.

Every isolated RNA sample was fully reverse transcribed, so sequencing captured expressed TCRB transcripts. TCRdb's copy holds only in-frame clones and misses some; the assay was immunoSEQ multiplex PCR. The sample holds approximately 380,000 clones, roughly 16% seen once. The germline V gene has CDR1 MNHEY and CDR2 SMNVEV (reference sequence). The V gene end was trimmed by 4 bases and the J gene end by 4 bases; junction bases not matched to a gene: 8. This CDR3 is 16 amino acids long. The study's findings and limits: The naive, central memory and Treg TCRB repertoires looked more alike in patients than they did in healthy donors.

V usage is TRBV27 and J usage is TRBJ2-7; 12 bases align to TRBD1. Sequences were obtained from naive CD4+ T cells from blood. This TCR was recovered from a woman aged 18-29 years in good health. The CDR3 spells CASSYMGQGASYEQYF. CDR3 DNA: TGTGCCAGCAGTTACATGGGACAGGGGGCTTCGTACGAGCAGTACTTC.